This T cell receptor (beta chain) was documented in a study of T and B cells in COVID-19 patients. Study-level background: Of more than 19 active-infection patients, 12 were critically ill with mechanical ventilation or extracorporeal membrane oxygenation.

Each TRB amplification used roughly 250-550 ng of genomic DNA from blood. Study-wide points: Active COVID-19 showed highly clonal TRB repertoires; recovery showed diversity and richness above healthy donors.

As for this clonotype: Antigen unknown.

This CDR3 has 14 amino acids. Trimming took off 4 bases at V and 5 bases at J, with 16 bases between the two ends. CDR1 is DFQATT, CDR2 SNEGSKA, per germline (reference sequence). TRB rearrangements were amplified by multiplex PCR with BIOMED2 TRB-A/B primers. Via MiXCR, TCRdb re-called the multiplex PCR reads, giving one row per CDR3 protein. The sample has a few thousand distinct CDR3 sequences; about 27% are singletons. This clonotype was sampled from a human donor with active COVID-19. The chain links TRBV20-1 to TRBJ2-3; D might be TRBD1 (6 bases). Input material: blood. The CDR3 protein is CSAILRGGGDTQYF. The CDR3 nucleotides read TGCAGTGCTATTCTCAGGGGTGGAGGAGATACGCAGTATTTT.